This T cell receptor (delta chain) was sequenced in a study of Vδ1+ human thymocytes. Study observations and caveats: In the thymus, TRG and TRD repertoires looked highly polyclonal with Gaussian CDR3 lengths. Unlike peripheral blood Vdelta1+ controls, thymic delta-chain sequences included about 20% Vdelta2 and few Vdelta3. TRG sequences recurred across donors, whereas TRD sequences stayed essentially private.

This clone has more than one count but fewer than ten. The antigen is not known. After alphabeta T cell depletion, CD3+ Vdelta1+ Vdelta2- thymocytes were sorted. The CDR3 is made up of 20 amino acids. The germline V gene has CDR1 TSWWSYY and CDR2 QGS. V gave up 0 bases and J gave up 3 bases, with 26 bases separating them. RNA was extracted from the cells and then reverse transcribed. CDR3 amplicons came from multiplex PCR with pooled V-gene forward and constant-region reverse primers. TCRdb re-called clones from the multiplex PCR reads using CATT. This table holds 20,000 to 25,000 delta-chain clones, less than 30% found once.

Sequencing was performed on Vdelta1+ gamma-delta thymocytes from the thymus. The subset here: FACS-sorted CD3+ TCRalphabeta- TCRVdelta1+ TCRVdelta2- thymocytes. The receptor comes from a boy less than two years old who had congenital heart surgery. The chain carries TRDV1 and TRDJ1, with D unclear. CDR3 in amino acids: CALGELNLYSRTPLSDKLIF. The CDR3 bases are TGTGCTCTTGGGGAACTTAACCTCTATTCACGCACTCCTCTCTCCGATAAACTCATCTTT.